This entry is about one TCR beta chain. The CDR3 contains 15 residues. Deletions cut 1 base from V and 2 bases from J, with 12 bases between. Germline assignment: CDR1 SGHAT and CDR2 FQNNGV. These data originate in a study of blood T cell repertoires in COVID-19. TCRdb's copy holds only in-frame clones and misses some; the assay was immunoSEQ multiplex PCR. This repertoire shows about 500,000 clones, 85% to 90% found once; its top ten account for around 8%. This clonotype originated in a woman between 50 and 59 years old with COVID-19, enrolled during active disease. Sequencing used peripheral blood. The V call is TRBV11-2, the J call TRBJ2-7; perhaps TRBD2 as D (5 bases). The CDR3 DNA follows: TGTGCCAGCAGCTTAGCCGGACTCTTAACCTACGAGCAGTACTTC. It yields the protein CASSLAGLLTYEQYF.